The 7 T cell receptor beta chains reported below all come from one sample, sequenced in a study of cytotoxic CD8 clonotypes in ibrutinib-treated CLL. Clones were read by immunoSEQ multiplex PCR, and TCRdb kept only the in-frame ones, dropping some. The top ten clones hold 15% of a sample with more than 200,000 clones, less than 75% of them seen once. The sample was PBMCs, taken after 24 months of ibrutinib treatment. All receptors come from a human donor with chronic lymphocytic leukemia.

This sequence joins TRBV7-3 and TRBJ2-3, with 11 bases that match TRBD2. With 5 bases clipped from V and 2 bases from J, the junction kept 3 bases outside the gene matches. The CDR3 is 15 amino acids. The germline gives CDR1 SGHTA, CDR2 FQGTGA. Here the CDR3 DNA reads TGTGCCAGCAGCAAACTAGCGGGAGACACAGATACGCAGTATTTT. Amino acids: CASSKLAGDTDTQYF.

The chain is built from TRBV19 and TRBJ2-7, with unresolved D. With 3 bases removed from V and 0 bases from J, the gap between germline ends came to 12 bases. The CDR3 spans 15 residues. CDR1 is LNHDA, CDR2 SQIVND, per germline (reference sequence). The CDR3 sequence: CASSMWTPSSYEQYF. As DNA, the CDR3 is TGTGCCAGTAGTATGTGGACGCCAAGCTCCTACGAGCAGTACTTC.

The V gene is TRBV4-2, the J gene TRBJ2-1, with D tentatively TRBD1 (6 bases). Germline CDR1 reads LGHNA; CDR2 reads YNFKEQ. The CDR3 spans 12 residues. Trimming stripped 4 bases from V and 8 bases from J, with 9 bases between. The CDR3 region is CASSPQGDEQFF. CDR3 in DNA: TGTGCCAGCAGCCCACAGGGTGATGAGCAGTTCTTC.

This clone showed up just once. V and J are TRBV29-1 and TRBJ1-2; D call uncertain. Trimming stripped 4 bases from V and 4 bases from J, with 13 bases between. Germline assignment: CDR1 SQVTM and CDR2 ANQGSEA. This CDR3 spans 13 amino acids. DNA of the CDR3: TGCAGCGTTGGAACTGCAAAAAGCTATGGCTACACCTTC. Translated, it gives CSVGTAKSYGYTF. The variable domain in full, with the rest retrieved from reference TRBV29-1 and TRBJ1-2, is SAVISQKPSRDICQRGTSLTIQCQVDSQVTMMFWYRQQPGQSLTLIATANQGSEATYESGFVIDKFPISRPNLTFSTLTVSNMSPEDSSIYLCSVGTAKSYGYTFGSGTRLTVV.

The V gene is TRBV2, the J gene TRBJ2-7; 13 bases are a match to TRBD2. J gave up 7 bases and V 5 bases, and 5 bases lay outside the gene matches. CDR1 SNHLY and CDR2 FYNNEI come from the germline V gene. This CDR3 contains 14 residues. CDR3: CASSILAGGREQYF. CDR3 sequence (DNA): TGTGCCAGCAGTATACTAGCGGGAGGGAGGGAGCAGTACTTC.

The chain joins TRBV18 to TRBJ2-7, with a possible D match to TRBD1 (5 bases). V dropped 0 bases and J dropped 3 bases, with 9 bases sitting between them. CDR1 KGHSH and CDR2 LQKENI come from the germline V gene. The CDR3 extends over 14 amino acids. CDR3 in DNA: TGTGCCAGCTCACCACCGACAGCAGTCTACGAGCAGTACTTC. Translation gives CASSPPTAVYEQYF. Full variable domain (outside the CDR3, taken from reference TRBV18 and TRBJ2-7): NAGVMQNPRHLVRRRGQEARLRCSPMKGHSHVYWYRQLPEEGLKFMVYLQKENIIDESGMPKERFSAEFPKEGPSILRIQQVVRGDSAAYFCASSPPTAVYEQYFGPGTRLTVT.

The table lists this clone with a few counts. V gene TRBV7-2 combines with J gene TRBJ1-2, with 7 bases that match TRBD1. Germline CDR1 and CDR2: SGHTA and FQGNSA. The CDR3 loop spans 14 amino acids. J lost 3 bases, V lost 6 bases, and 7 bases had no gene match. DNA of the CDR3: TGTGCCAGCAGTTACTCCGGGACAGACTATGGCTACACCTTC. Residues: CASSYSGTDYGYTF.